These 24 T cell receptor beta chains were sequenced from one sample in a study of early T cells in non-severe SARS-CoV-2 infection. TCRdb independently ran MiXCR on the 5' RACE reads; one entry per CDR3 protein. The data contain tens of thousands of distinct CDR3 sequences, 5.4% of them singletons. The sample was whole blood. Source of these receptors: an adult who was a healthcare worker with PCR-confirmed SARS-CoV-2 infection or an uninfected control (not recorded which).

This clonotype has just a few counts. The chain links TRBV7-3 to TRBJ2-1; 11 bases agree with TRBD2. The CDR3 sequence is 15 residues long. CDR1 is SGHTA and CDR2 is FQGTGA in the germline V gene. The V gene end was trimmed by 3 bases and the J gene end by 10 bases; junction bases not matched to a gene: 8. Here the CDR3 reads CASSFQTGTSGEQFF. CDR3 nucleotide sequence: TGTGCCAGCAGCTTCCAAACGGGGACTAGCGGCGAGCAGTTCTTC.

This clonotype was seen a few times. This sequence joins TRBV28 and TRBJ1-4, with no clear D. From germline, CDR1 is MDHEN and CDR2 SYDVKM. The CDR3 has 14 amino acids. The V gene lost 6 bases and the J gene lost 0 bases, with 8 bases spanning the gap. CDR3 sequence reads: CASSEGATNEKLFF. The CDR3 nucleotides are TGTGCCAGCAGCGAGGGAGCAACTAATGAAAAACTGTTTTTT. The full variable domain, with the rest looked up from reference TRBV28 and TRBJ1-4, is DVKVTQSSRYLVKRTGEKVFLECVQDMDHENMFWYRQDPGLGLRLIYFSYDVKMKEKGDIPEGYSVSREKKERFSLILESASTNQTSMYLCASSEGATNEKLFFGSGTQLSVL.

This clonotype appeared many times. V usage is TRBV7-2 and J usage is TRBJ2-1; the D is unclear. Trimming left V 5 bases short and J 5 bases short, with 10 bases between. The CDR3 is 13 amino acids. CDR1 and CDR2 (germline): SGHTA, FQGNSA. CDR3 in DNA: TGTGCCAGCAGCCGAATTCCTAACAATGAGCAGTTCTTC. It is translated as CASSRIPNNEQFF.

This clonotype appeared many times. V and J are TRBV5-1 and TRBJ2-7; 9 bases are shared with TRBD1. The CDR3 is 14 amino acids. Losses at the gene ends were 4 bases for V and 6 bases for J; bases not matched to a gene: 8. Germline-derived CDR1 and CDR2 are SGHRS and YFSETQ. In DNA, the CDR3 is TGCGCCAGCAGCAGGGGACAGGGCCATCGCGAGCAGTACTTC. This sequence encodes CASSRGQGHREQYF.

There are many counts of this clonotype. The chain employs TRBV11-2 and TRBJ2-2; 7 nucleotides agree with TRBD2. CDR1 is SGHAT and CDR2 is FQNNGV in the germline V gene. This CDR3 spans 16 amino acids. The ends lost 8 bases at V and 1 base at J; junction bases unmatched: 10. The CDR3 protein is CASRRLADLNTGELFF. CDR3 sequence (DNA): TGTGCCAGCCGGCGGCTAGCGGATTTGAACACCGGGGAGCTGTTTTTT.

This clonotype was picked up a small number of times. This sequence joins TRBV19 and TRBJ1-2, with 8 bases fitting TRBD1. V lost 4 bases to trimming and J lost 4 bases; unmatched junction nucleotides: 20. This CDR3 spans 19 amino acids. Looked up from germline, CDR1 is LNHDA and CDR2 is SQIVND (reference sequence). CDR3 protein: CASSTPNHRTGTKPYGYTF. The CDR3 DNA is TGTGCCAGTAGTACACCCAACCATAGGACAGGGACCAAACCCTATGGCTACACCTTC. Based on the CDR3 plus reference TRBV19 and TRBJ1-2, the full variable domain is DGGITQSPKYLFRKEGQNVTLSCEQNLNHDAMYWYRQDPGQGLRLIYYSQIVNDFQKGDIAEGYSVSREKKESFPLTVTSAQKNPTAFYLCASSTPNHRTGTKPYGYTFGSGTRLTVV.

This clonotype was counted at least ten times. The rearrangement uses TRBV7-9 and TRBJ2-2; perhaps TRBD1 as D (6 bases). V was shortened by 4 bases and J by 5 bases, with 11 bases between the two germline ends. Per germline, CDR1 SEHNR and CDR2 FQNEAQ (reference sequence). The CDR3 is 14 residues long. The CDR3 protein is CASSSDSPTGELFF. The CDR3 DNA sequence: TGTGCCAGCAGCTCGGACAGTCCGACCGGGGAGCTGTTTTTT. Combining the CDR3 with reference TRBV7-9 and TRBJ2-2 gives the whole variable domain DTGVSQNPRHKITKRGQNVTFRCDPISEHNRLYWYRQTLGQGPEFLTYFQNEAQLEKSRLLSDRFSAERPKGSFSTLEIQRTEQGDSAMYLCASSSDSPTGELFFGEGSRLTVL.

This clonotype was observed once. The junction departs from germline at one end; a sequencing error may be responsible. The rearrangement uses TRBV10-3 and TRBJ2-1; D may correspond to TRBD1 or TRBD2 (5 bases each). The CDR3 sequence is 12 residues long. Germline values: CDR1 ENHRY, CDR2 SYGVKD. CDR3 region: CATGRGRSPYGF. In DNA form, the CDR3 reads TGTGCCACGGGACGGGGCAGATCCCCCTACGGATTC.

V and J are TRBV7-8 and TRBJ2-7, with unresolved D. The CDR3 length is 14 residues. Looked up from germline, CDR1 is SGHVS and CDR2 is FQNEAQ. V lost 1 base and J lost 0, with 7 bases in between. Here the CDR3 reads CASSLETFSYEQYF. The CDR3 bases are TGTGCCAGCAGCTTAGAAACGTTCTCCTACGAGCAGTACTTC.

This clonotype occurred many times. Written as DNA, the CDR3 is TGCGCCAGCAGCTTTCAGACTTCCTACGAGCAGTACTTC. Protein: CASSFQTSYEQYF. This chain uses TRBV5-1 with TRBJ2-7; D gene unclear. The CDR3 has 13 amino acids. V lost 2 bases and J lost 1, with 7 bases in between. Looked up from germline, CDR1 is SGHRS and CDR2 is YFSETQ.

This clonotype was found many times. The gene calls are TRBV20-1 and TRBJ2-1, with 7 bases lining up with TRBD2. The V segment lost 3 bases and the J segment 4 bases; nucleotides outside the gene matches: 3. Germline CDR1 DFQATT, CDR2 SNEGSKA (reference sequence). The CDR3 spans 13 residues. The CDR3 reads CSASASGYNEQFF. CDR3 coding DNA: TGCAGTGCTAGTGCTAGCGGATACAATGAGCAGTTCTTC.

This clonotype has just a few counts. The V gene is TRBV5-1, the J gene TRBJ1-1, with 9 nucleotides matching TRBD1. Germline V gives CDR1 SGHRS, CDR2 YFSETQ. V trimming: 5 bases; J trimming: 3 bases; junction bases outside the gene matches: 2. This CDR3 is built from 13 residues. The CDR3 bases are TGCGCCAGCAGGGGACAGGGAGACACTGAAGCTTTCTTT. Translating it yields CASRGQGDTEAFF.

This clonotype was detected many times. This chain joins TRBV20-1 and TRBJ2-3, with TRBD2 matching 8 bases. The V gene end was trimmed by 5 bases and the J gene end by 1 base; junction bases not matched to a gene: 8. Germline V CDR1 and CDR2: DFQATT, SNEGSKA (reference sequence). This CDR3 has 15 amino acids. In DNA form, the CDR3 reads TGCAGTGCTGCCTCTGGCGGGGGGCGCACAGATACGCAGTATTTT. Translating it yields CSAASGGGRTDTQYF.

This clonotype showed up just a few times. V and J are TRBV28 and TRBJ1-2; D unresolved. V was pared by 7 bases and J by 0 bases, with 18 bases between. The CDR3 runs to 16 residues. Germline V gene lookup returns CDR1 MDHEN and CDR2 SYDVKM. The CDR3 coding sequence is TGTGCCAGCATGGAACCCCCTGGGCAGCCTAACTATGGCTACACCTTC. As protein: CASMEPPGQPNYGYTF.

This clonotype has ten or more counts. The chain uses TRBV7-6 and TRBJ2-3, with D perhaps matching TRBD1 (5 bases). Trimming pared 1 base from V and 4 bases from J, leaving 12 bases between. The V gene's germline CDR1 is SGHVS and CDR2 FNYEAQ. This CDR3 contains 15 residues. The CDR3 sequence is CASSLDPGKADTQYF. The CDR3, as DNA: TGTGCCAGCAGCTTAGACCCAGGGAAGGCAGATACGCAGTATTTT.

The chain joins TRBV20-1 to TRBJ2-2, with unresolved D. The CDR3 spans 13 residues. The germline V gene encodes CDR1 DFQATT and CDR2 SNEGSKA (reference sequence). V lost 3 bases and J lost 3, with 8 bases in between. The CDR3 loop reads CSASSPYTGELFF. In DNA form, the CDR3 reads TGCAGTGCTAGTTCCCCCTACACCGGGGAGCTGTTTTTT.

V gene TRBV12-3 or TRBV12-4 combines with J gene TRBJ2-5; 10 bases agree with TRBD2. CDR3 length: 14 residues. The trim removed 3 bases at V and 6 bases at J, leaving 4 bases unmatched. The CDR3 DNA is TGTGCCAGCAGTTTGAGCGGGGGGGCAAAGACCCAGTACTTC. This codes for CASSLSGGAKTQYF.

The chain employs TRBV19 and TRBJ2-1; 7 bases match TRBD2. The germline V gene encodes CDR1 LNHDA and CDR2 SQIVND (reference sequence). J gave up 7 bases and V 3 bases, and 9 bases lay outside the gene matches. This CDR3 has 15 amino acids. The CDR3 nucleotides read TGTGCCAGTAGTATCTCCGCGGGAGCCGCTAATGAGCAGTTCTTC. It encodes CASSISAGAANEQFF.

This clonotype occurred many times. The chain combines TRBV11-2 with TRBJ2-1; D gene ambiguous. Germline V lookup: CDR1 SGHAT, CDR2 FQNNGV. The CDR3 length is 11 residues. V lost 10 bases, J lost 0 bases, and 4 bases lay in between. The CDR3 DNA sequence: TGTGCCACCGGCTCCTACAATGAGCAGTTCTTC. It encodes CATGSYNEQFF.

The J gene is TRBJ2-7, the V gene TRBV10-3; 10 bases are a match to TRBD2. The V gene's germline CDR1 is ENHRY and CDR2 SYGVKD. CDR3 length equals 15 residues. V shed 0 bases, J shed 6 bases, and the junction held 5 bases outside the gene matches. CDR3 nucleotide sequence: TGTGCCATCAGTGAGTCGAATAGCGGGAGGTCCGAGCAGTACTTC. Encoded protein: CAISESNSGRSEQYF.

This clonotype was observed many times. The chain joins TRBV28 to TRBJ2-2, with TRBD2 matching 8 bases. Trimming at V came to 6 bases and at J to 7 bases, leaving 7 bases not matched to a gene. Per germline, CDR1 MDHEN and CDR2 SYDVKM. This CDR3 has 14 residues. CDR3 in DNA: TGTGCCAGCAGATCCCCGGGACTAGTCGGGGAGCTGTTTTTT. Its translation: CASRSPGLVGELFF. The whole variable domain, remainder taken from reference TRBV28 and TRBJ2-2, is DVKVTQSSRYLVKRTGEKVFLECVQDMDHENMFWYRQDPGLGLRLIYFSYDVKMKEKGDIPEGYSVSREKKERFSLILESASTNQTSMYLCASRSPGLVGELFFGEGSRLTVL.

This clonotype has ten or more counts. CDR3 bases: TGTGCCAGCAGTTTGTGGGGACAGGGAAGTTCCGGGGAGCTGTTTTTT. It yields the protein CASSLWGQGSSGELFF. This chain links TRBV12-3 or TRBV12-4 with TRBJ2-2; 9 bases are a match to TRBD1. Trimming removed 3 bases from V and 6 bases from J; junction bases left unmatched: 8. The CDR3 consists of 16 residues.

There are many counts of this clonotype. This sequence joins TRBV7-8 and TRBJ2-2, with 12 bases identical to TRBD2. The germline V gene encodes CDR1 SGHVS and CDR2 FQNEAQ. The CDR3 consists of 21 residues. Trimming took 8 bases from V and 0 from J; bases not matched to a gene: 19. The CDR3 nucleotides read TGTGCCAGCCACAACCCTCCGCTCCTAGCGGGGGGGTCCGCGAACACCGGGGAGCTGTTTTTT. It is translated as CASHNPPLLAGGSANTGELFF.

This clonotype showed up just a few times. The chain joins TRBV7-2 to TRBJ2-2; D remains unclear. V was trimmed by 5 bases and J by 2 bases, leaving 12 bases between them. This CDR3 spans 15 amino acids. The germline V gene encodes CDR1 SGHTA and CDR2 FQGNSA. The CDR3 nucleotides read TGTGCCAGCAGCCAACGCCCCCTTAACACCGGGGAGCTGTTTTTT. As protein: CASSQRPLNTGELFF.